The clone carrying this T cell receptor (beta chain) was seen ten or more times. The data originate from a study of blood T cells in healthy people across ages. V shed 3 bases and J 7 bases; nucleotides not matched to a gene: 8. The length of the CDR3 is 14 residues. Germline-derived CDR1 and CDR2 are DFQATT and SNEGSKA (reference sequence). A J-beta primer mix and a sample-barcoded 5' primer were used in a second PCR of roughly 7 to 12 cycles. Each CDR3 protein is one row after TCRdb ran MiXCR on the 5' RACE reads. The sample includes hundreds of thousands of distinct CDR3 sequences, roughly 50% of them seen just once.

This sequence was found in a young man in good health. Sequenced: blood. V and J are TRBV20-1 and TRBJ2-1; 8 nucleotides line up with TRBD1. The CDR3: CSASLRQGKNEQFF. The DNA for the CDR3 is TGCAGTGCTAGTCTACGACAGGGGAAGAATGAGCAGTTCTTC.